The 13 T cell receptor beta chains reported below all come from one sample, sequenced in a study of STAT3 mutations in large granular lymphocyte leukemia. Study-wide points: At least one immunodominant TCR beta clonotype appeared in every T-cell large granular lymphocyte leukemia patient.

No antigen is known for these receptors. Using immunoSEQ multiplex PCR, the repertoire was profiled, and TCRdb retains in-frame clones only, with some absent. This sample yields 40,000 to 50,000 clones, of which about 81% are seen a single time; approximately 0.41% belongs to the top ten. Sample: PBMCs. The receptors were sampled from a human donor with T large granular lymphocyte leukemia. Some clones in this sample may be carry-over from other donors' samples.

The genes are TRBV19 and TRBJ1-5; D is unresolved. With 5 bases removed from V and 5 bases from J, the gap between germline ends came to 10 bases. CDR3 length: 13 amino acids. The germline gives CDR1 LNHDA, CDR2 SQIVND (reference sequence). CDR3 loop: CASSGTRDQPQHF. In nucleotides, the CDR3 is TGTGCCAGTAGTGGAACGCGGGATCAGCCCCAGCATTTT. The complete variable domain, with remaining parts taken from reference TRBV19 and TRBJ1-5, reads DGGITQSPKYLFRKEGQNVTLSCEQNLNHDAMYWYRQDPGQGLRLIYYSQIVNDFQKGDIAEGYSVSREKKESFPLTVTSAQKNPTAFYLCASSGTRDQPQHFGDGTRLSIL.

The V gene is TRBV29-1, the J gene TRBJ2-5, with 8 positions matching TRBD2. The V gene's germline CDR1 is SQVTM and CDR2 ANQGSEA. This CDR3 spans 14 amino acids. V was pared by 8 bases and J by 5 bases, with 13 bases of the junction left unmatched. Written as DNA, the CDR3 is TGCAGCCTGATGCTCGGGGGGGCCAGGGAGACCCAGTACTTC. Translated: CSLMLGGARETQYF. Together with reference TRBV29-1 and TRBJ2-5, the CDR3 gives the full variable domain: SAVISQKPSRDICQRGTSLTIQCQVDSQVTMMFWYRQQPGQSLTLIATANQGSEATYESGFVIDKFPISRPNLTFSTLTVSNMSPEDSSIYLCSLMLGGARETQYFGPGTRLLVL.

This clone has a handful of counts. The rearrangement joins TRBV15 to TRBJ1-6, with 7 bases lining up with TRBD1. V shed 1 base, J shed 7 bases, and the junction held 7 bases outside the gene matches. The germline gives CDR1 LNHNV, CDR2 YYDKDF (reference sequence). This CDR3 is built from 16 residues. The CDR3 DNA reads as TGTGCCACCAGCAGAGCGGAGGGACAGAGGAATTCACCCCTCCACTTT. It translates to CATSRAEGQRNSPLHF.

In DNA, the CDR3 is TGTGCCAGTAGTCCGACAGTACTTAGCAATCAGCCCCAGCATTTT. This translates into CASSPTVLSNQPQHF. The V gene is TRBV19, the J gene TRBJ1-5, with D possibly TRBD1 on 5 matching bases. This CDR3 is 15 amino acids long. Germline V gives CDR1 LNHDA, CDR2 SQIVND (reference sequence). Between the trimmed V and J ends, which lost 5 bases and 0 bases, there was a span of 11 bases.

This sequence joins TRBV18 and TRBJ1-1; the D is unclear. CDR3 length: 13 residues. V dropped 7 bases and J dropped 0 bases, with 9 bases sitting between them. Germline V CDR1 and CDR2: KGHSH, LQKENI. In nucleotides, the CDR3 is TGTGCCAGCTATGAAGGGATGAACACTGAAGCTTTCTTT. Encoded protein: CASYEGMNTEAFF.

The chain uses TRBV30 and TRBJ1-5; 9 nucleotides match TRBD1. The CDR3 totals 14 residues. The junction had 4 bases not matched to a gene; V was cut back by 0 bases and J by 7 bases. Germline CDR1 reads GTSNPN; CDR2 reads SVGIG (reference sequence). CDR3 amino acids: CAWSVQGADQPQHF. Written as DNA, the CDR3 is TGTGCCTGGAGTGTACAGGGGGCTGACCAGCCCCAGCATTTT.

The genes are TRBV7-2 and TRBJ2-5, with 9 bases fitting TRBD1. Germline assignment: CDR1 SGHTA and CDR2 FQGNSA. The CDR3 extends over 15 amino acids. V lost 4 bases, J lost 5 bases, and 8 bases stayed unmatched. The CDR3 bases are TGTGCCAGCAGCTGGAACAGGGGGCTCAGGGAGACCCAGTACTTC. This gives the protein CASSWNRGLRETQYF. Looking up the rest from reference TRBV7-2 and TRBJ2-5 gives the full variable domain: GAGVSQSPSNKVTEKGKDVELRCDPISGHTALYWYRQSLGQGLEFLIYFQGNSAPDKSGLPSDRFSAERTGGSVSTLTIQRTQQEDSAVYLCASSWNRGLRETQYFGPGTRLLVL.

The chain's CDR3 is CASRQAGLEGNEQFF. The CDR3 DNA follows: TGTGCCAGCAGACAAGCGGGGTTAGAGGGGAATGAGCAGTTCTTC. The chain employs TRBV11-2 and TRBJ2-1; TRBD2 matches 7 bases. The germline V gene encodes CDR1 SGHAT and CDR2 FQNNGV. The CDR3 runs 15 residues. V trimming: 6 bases; J trimming: 7 bases; junction bases outside the gene matches: 12.

The J gene is TRBJ2-7, the V gene TRBV7-9, with TRBD1 identical over 7 bases. CDR3 length equals 13 residues. CDR1 and CDR2 from the germline V gene are SEHNR and FQNEAQ (reference sequence). The V segment lost 5 bases and the J segment 7 bases; nucleotides outside the gene matches: 8. CDR3 nucleotide sequence: TGTGCCAGCAGCCTAGGGACAGTTCGAGAGCAGTACTTC. Its protein is CASSLGTVREQYF.

V and J are TRBV5-1 and TRBJ1-2; a weak D match, TRBD1 (6 bases). Trimming removed 4 bases at V and 2 bases at J, with 9 bases between. Per germline, CDR1 SGHRS and CDR2 YFSETQ. The CDR3 runs 13 residues. In nucleotides, the CDR3 is TGCGCCAGCAGCCAGGGACAAAACTATGGCTACACCTTC. This gives the protein CASSQGQNYGYTF.

This chain links TRBV28 with TRBJ1-1, with D uncertain. Germline V gene data show CDR1 as MDHEN and CDR2 as SYDVKM. The CDR3 runs to 13 residues. Trimming took 6 bases from V and 4 from J, leaving 12 bases between them. DNA for the CDR3: TGTGCCAGCAGCACCCCCATATCCACTGAAGCTTTCTTT. It specifies CASSTPISTEAFF.

V usage is TRBV15 and J usage is TRBJ2-7, with D possibly called TRBD1 or TRBD2 (5 bases each). The CDR3 extends over 14 amino acids. V lost 0 bases to trimming and J lost 9 bases, with 15 bases between them. The V gene's germline CDR1 is LNHNV and CDR2 YYDKDF (reference sequence). In nucleotides, the CDR3 is TGTGCCACCAGCAGAGATCCGCGCAGGGAGCCGCAGTACTTC. Its translation: CATSRDPRREPQYF.

The chain employs TRBV4-1 and TRBJ2-5; D gene uncertain. Germline CDR1 and CDR2: MGHRA and YSYEKL. The CDR3 contains 15 residues. V shed 1 base and J shed 1 base, with 10 bases lying between them. In DNA, the CDR3 is TGCGCCAGCAGCCAAGCGGAAACAGTCCAAGAGACCCAGTACTTC. As protein: CASSQAETVQETQYF.